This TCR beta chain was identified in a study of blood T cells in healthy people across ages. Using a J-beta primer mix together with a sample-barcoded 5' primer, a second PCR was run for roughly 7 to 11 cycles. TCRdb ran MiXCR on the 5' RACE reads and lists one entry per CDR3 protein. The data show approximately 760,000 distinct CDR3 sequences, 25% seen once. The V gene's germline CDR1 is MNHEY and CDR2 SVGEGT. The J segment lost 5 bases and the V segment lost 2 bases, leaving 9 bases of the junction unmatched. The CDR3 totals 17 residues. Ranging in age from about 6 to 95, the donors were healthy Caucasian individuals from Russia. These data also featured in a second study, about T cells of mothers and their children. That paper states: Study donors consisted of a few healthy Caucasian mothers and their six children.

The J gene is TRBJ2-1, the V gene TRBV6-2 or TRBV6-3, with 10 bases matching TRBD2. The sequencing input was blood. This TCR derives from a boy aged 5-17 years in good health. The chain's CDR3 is CASSYEPSGGVDNEQFF. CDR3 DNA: TGTGCCAGCAGTTACGAACCCAGCGGGGGGGTGGACAATGAGCAGTTCTTC.